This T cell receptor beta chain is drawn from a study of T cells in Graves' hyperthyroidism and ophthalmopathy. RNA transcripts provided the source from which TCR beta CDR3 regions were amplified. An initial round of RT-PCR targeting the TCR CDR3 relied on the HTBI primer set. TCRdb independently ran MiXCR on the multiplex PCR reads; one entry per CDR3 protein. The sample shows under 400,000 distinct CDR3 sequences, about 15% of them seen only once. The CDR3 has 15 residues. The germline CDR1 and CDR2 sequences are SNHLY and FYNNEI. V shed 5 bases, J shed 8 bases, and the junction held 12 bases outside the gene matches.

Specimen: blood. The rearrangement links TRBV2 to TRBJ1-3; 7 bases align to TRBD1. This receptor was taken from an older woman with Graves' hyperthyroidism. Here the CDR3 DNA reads TGTGCCAGCAGTCTGCGGCAGGGGGGCATTTACACCATATATTTT. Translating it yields CASSLRQGGIYTIYF.